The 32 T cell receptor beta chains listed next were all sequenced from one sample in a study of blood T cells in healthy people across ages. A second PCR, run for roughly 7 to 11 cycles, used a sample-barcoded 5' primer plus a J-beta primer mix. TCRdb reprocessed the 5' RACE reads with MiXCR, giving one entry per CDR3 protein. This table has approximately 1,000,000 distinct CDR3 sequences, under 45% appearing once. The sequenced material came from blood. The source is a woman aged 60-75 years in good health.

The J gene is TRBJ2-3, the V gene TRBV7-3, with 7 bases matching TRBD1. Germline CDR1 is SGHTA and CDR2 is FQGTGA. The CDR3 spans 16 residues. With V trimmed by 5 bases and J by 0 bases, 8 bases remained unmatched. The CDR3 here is CASSPGQAPSTDTQYF. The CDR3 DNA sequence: TGTGCCAGCAGCCCCGGACAGGCTCCGAGCACAGATACGCAGTATTTT.

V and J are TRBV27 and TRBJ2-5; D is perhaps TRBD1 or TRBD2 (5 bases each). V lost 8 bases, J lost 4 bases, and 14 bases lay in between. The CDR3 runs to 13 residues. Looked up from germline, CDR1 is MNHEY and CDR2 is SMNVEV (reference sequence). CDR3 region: CASHGAGGETQYF. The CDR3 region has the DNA TGTGCCAGCCACGGGGCGGGTGGAGAGACCCAGTACTTC.

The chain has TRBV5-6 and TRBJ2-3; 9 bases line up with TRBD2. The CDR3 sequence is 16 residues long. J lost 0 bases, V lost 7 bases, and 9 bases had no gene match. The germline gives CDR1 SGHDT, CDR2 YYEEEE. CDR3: CASESSGRPSTDTQYF. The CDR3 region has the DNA TGTGCCAGCGAATCAAGCGGGAGGCCCAGCACAGATACGCAGTATTTT.

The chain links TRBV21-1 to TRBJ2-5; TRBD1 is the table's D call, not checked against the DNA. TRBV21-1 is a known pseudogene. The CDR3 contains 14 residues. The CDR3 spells CASSFKGRQETQYF. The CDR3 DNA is TGTGCCAGCAGCTTCAAGGGGCGTCAAGAGACCCAGTACTTC.

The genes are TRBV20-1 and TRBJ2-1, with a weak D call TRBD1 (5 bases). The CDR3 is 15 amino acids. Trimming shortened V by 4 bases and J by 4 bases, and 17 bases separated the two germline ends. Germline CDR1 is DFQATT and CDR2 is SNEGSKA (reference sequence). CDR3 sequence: CSATDAGIGYNEQFF. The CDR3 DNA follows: TGCAGTGCTACGGACGCAGGGATCGGTTACAATGAGCAGTTCTTC.

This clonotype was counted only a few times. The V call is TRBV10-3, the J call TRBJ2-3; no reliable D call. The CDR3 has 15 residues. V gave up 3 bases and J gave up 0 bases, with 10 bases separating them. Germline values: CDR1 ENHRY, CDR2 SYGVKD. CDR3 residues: CAISDFGASTDTQYF. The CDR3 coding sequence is TGTGCCATCAGTGATTTCGGAGCTAGCACAGATACGCAGTATTTT.

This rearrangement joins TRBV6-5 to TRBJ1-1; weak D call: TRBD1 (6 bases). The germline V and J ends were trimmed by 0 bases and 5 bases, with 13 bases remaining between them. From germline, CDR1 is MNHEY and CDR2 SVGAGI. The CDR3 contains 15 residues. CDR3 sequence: CASSYSGGRGTEAFF. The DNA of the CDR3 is TGTGCCAGCAGTTACTCCGGGGGGCGTGGGACTGAAGCTTTCTTT.

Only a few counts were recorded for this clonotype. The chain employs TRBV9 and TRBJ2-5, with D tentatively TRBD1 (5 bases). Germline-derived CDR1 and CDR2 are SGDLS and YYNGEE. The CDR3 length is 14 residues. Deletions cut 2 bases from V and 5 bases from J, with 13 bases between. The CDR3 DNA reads TGTGCCAGCAGCGTCTCCCAGGGTAGGGAGACCCAGTACTTC. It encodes CASSVSQGRETQYF.

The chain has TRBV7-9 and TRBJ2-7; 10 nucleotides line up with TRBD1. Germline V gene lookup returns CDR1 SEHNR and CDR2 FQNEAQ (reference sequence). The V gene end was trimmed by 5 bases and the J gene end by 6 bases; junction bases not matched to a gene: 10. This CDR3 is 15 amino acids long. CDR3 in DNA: TGTGCCAGCAGCGGACAGGGGGGTACGTTAGGCGAGCAGTACTTC. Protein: CASSGQGGTLGEQYF.

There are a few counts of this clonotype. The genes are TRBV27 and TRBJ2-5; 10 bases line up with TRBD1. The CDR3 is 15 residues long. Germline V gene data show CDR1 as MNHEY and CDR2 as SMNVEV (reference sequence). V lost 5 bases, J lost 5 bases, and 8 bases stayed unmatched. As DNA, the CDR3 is TGTGCCAGCAGTGTTGCGACAGGGGGCGCGGAGACCCAGTACTTC. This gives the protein CASSVATGGAETQYF.

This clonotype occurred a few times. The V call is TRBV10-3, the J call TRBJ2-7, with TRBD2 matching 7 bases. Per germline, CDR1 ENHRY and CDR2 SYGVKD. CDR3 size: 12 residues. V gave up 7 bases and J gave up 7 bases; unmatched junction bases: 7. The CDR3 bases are TGTGCCATCAAATTTGCGGGAGAGGAGCAGTACTTC. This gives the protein CAIKFAGEEQYF.

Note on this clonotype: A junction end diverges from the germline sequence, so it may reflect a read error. CDR3 nucleotide sequence: TGCGGTGCTGGCCCGATCGGGACTAGCGGGAGTTATGGGCAGTTCTTC. It is translated as CGAGPIGTSGSYGQFF. The chain has TRBV20-1 and TRBJ2-1, with 14 bases matching TRBD2. The CDR3 has 16 amino acids. The V gene's germline CDR1 is DFQATT and CDR2 SNEGSKA (reference sequence).

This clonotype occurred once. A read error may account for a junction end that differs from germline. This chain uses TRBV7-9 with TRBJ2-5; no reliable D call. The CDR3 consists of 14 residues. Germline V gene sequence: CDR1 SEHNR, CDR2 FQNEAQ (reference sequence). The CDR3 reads CASGLELGEETQYF. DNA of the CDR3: TGTGCCAGCGGCTTAGAACTGGGTGAAGAGACCCAGTACTTC.

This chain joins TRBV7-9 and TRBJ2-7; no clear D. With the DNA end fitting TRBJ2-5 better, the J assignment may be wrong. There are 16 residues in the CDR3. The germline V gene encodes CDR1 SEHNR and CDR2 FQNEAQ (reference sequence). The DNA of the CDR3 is TGTGCCAGCGCTCCGTGGATGCCTGTAACGGTGGAGACCCAGTACTTC. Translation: CASAPWMPVTVETQYF.

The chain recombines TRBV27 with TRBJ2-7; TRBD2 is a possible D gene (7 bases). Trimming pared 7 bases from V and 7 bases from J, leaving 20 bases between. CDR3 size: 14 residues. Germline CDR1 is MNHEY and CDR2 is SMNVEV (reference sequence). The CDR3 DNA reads TGTGCCAGCAAAGGGGGGGGGAGACTGAGTGAGCAGTACTTC. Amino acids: CASKGGGRLSEQYF.

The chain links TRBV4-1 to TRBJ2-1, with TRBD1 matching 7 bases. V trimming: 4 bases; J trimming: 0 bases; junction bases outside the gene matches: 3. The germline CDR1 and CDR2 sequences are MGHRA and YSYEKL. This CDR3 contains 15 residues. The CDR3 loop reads CASSRDSASYNEQFF. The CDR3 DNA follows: TGCGCCAGCAGCCGGGACAGTGCCTCCTACAATGAGCAGTTCTTC.

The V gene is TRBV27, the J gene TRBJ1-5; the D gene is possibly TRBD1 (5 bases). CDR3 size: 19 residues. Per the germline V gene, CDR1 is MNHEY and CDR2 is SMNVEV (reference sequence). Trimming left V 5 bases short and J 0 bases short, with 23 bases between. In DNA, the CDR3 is TGTGCCAGCAGTCCCGGCACGCAAAGGGGCAAAAATAGCAATCAGCCCCAGCATTTT. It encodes CASSPGTQRGKNSNQPQHF.

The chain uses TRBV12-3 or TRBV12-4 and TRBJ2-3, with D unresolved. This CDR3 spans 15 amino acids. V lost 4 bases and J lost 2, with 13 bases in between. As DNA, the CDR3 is TGTGCCAGCAGTTCTGATCTAGATTACACAGATACGCAGTATTTT. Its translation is CASSSDLDYTDTQYF.

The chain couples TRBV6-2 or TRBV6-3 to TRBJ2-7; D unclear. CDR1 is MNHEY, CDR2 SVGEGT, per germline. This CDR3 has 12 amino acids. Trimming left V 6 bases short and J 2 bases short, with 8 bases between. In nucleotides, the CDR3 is TGTGCCAGCAGCATTGATGCCTACGAGCAGTACTTC. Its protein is CASSIDAYEQYF.

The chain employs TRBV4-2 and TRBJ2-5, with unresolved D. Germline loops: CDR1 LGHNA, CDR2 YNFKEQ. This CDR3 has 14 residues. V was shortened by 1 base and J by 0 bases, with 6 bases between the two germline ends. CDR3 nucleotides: TGTGCCAGCAGCCAAGGAGGCGACCAAGAGACCCAGTACTTC. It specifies CASSQGGDQETQYF.

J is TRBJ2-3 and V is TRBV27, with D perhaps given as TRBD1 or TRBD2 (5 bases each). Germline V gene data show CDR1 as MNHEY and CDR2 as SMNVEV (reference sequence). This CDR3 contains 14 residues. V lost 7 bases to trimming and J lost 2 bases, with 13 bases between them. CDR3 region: CASMGRLLTDTQYF. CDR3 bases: TGTGCCAGCATGGGACGGTTACTCACAGATACGCAGTATTTT.

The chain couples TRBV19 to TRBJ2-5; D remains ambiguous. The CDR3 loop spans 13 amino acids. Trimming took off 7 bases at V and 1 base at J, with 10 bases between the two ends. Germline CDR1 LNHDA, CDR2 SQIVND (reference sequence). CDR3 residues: CASIGHLQETQYF. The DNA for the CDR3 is TGTGCCAGTATCGGCCACCTCCAAGAGACCCAGTACTTC.

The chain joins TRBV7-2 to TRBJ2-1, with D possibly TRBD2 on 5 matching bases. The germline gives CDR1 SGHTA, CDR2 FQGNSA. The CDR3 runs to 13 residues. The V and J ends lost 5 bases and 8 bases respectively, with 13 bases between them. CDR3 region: CASSPRLFHEQFF. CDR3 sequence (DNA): TGTGCCAGCAGCCCCCGACTATTCCATGAGCAGTTCTTC.

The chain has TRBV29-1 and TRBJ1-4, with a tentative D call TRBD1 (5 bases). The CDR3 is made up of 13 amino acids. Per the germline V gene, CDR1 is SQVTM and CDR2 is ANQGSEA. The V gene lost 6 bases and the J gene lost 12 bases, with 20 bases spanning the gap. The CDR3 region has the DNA TGCAGCGTCGGGGGTTTGTTACTGGGCCAACTGTTTTTT. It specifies CSVGGLLLGQLFF.

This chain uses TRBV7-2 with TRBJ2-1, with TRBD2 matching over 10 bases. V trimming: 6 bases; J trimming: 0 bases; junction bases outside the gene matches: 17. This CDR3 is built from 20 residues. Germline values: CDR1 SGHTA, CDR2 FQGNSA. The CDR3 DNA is TGTGCCAGCAGTTCAAGGGCTAGCGGGAGTCCACTGAGCTCCTACAATGAGCAGTTCTTC. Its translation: CASSSRASGSPLSSYNEQFF.

Here the CDR3 DNA reads TGCAGTGTCCAGGGGGGCTCCTACGAGCAGTACTTC. It codes for CSVQGGSYEQYF. The chain employs TRBV20-1 and TRBJ2-7; tentatively, D is TRBD1 (7 bases). Germline V CDR1 and CDR2: DFQATT, SNEGSKA (reference sequence). V lost 7 bases and J lost 0, with 10 bases in between. This CDR3 has 12 residues.

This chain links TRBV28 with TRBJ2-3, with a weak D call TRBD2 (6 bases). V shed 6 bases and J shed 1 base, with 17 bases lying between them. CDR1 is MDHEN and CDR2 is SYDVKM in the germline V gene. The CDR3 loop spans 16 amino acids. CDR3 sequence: CASSSSRRVGTDTQYF. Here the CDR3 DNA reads TGTGCCAGCAGCTCCTCGCGGAGGGTAGGCACAGATACGCAGTATTTT.

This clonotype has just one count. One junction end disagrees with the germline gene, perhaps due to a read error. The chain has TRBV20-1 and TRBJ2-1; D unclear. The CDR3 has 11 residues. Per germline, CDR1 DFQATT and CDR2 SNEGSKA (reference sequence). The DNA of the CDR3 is TGCAGCGCTGACGGGTACAATGAGCGGTTCTTC. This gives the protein CSADGYNERFF.

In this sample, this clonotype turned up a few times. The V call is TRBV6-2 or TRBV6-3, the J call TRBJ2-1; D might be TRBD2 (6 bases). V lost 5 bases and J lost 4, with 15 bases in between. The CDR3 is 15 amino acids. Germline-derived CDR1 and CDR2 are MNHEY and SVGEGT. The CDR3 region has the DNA TGTGCCAGCAGTGAGCGTGAACTAGCTTACAATGAGCAGTTCTTC. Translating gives CASSERELAYNEQFF.

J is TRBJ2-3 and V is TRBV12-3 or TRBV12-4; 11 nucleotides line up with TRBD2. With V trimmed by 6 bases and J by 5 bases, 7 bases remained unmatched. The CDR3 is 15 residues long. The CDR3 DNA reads TGTGCCAGCAGCGTAGCGGGAGGGGATGTAGATACGCAGTATTTT. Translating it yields CASSVAGGDVDTQYF.

The CDR3 loop reads CSVSEQPGRQETQYF. The CDR3 DNA is TGCAGTGTTAGCGAGCAACCAGGACGGCAAGAGACCCAGTACTTC. The chain is built from TRBV20-1 and TRBJ2-5; perhaps TRBD2 as D (5 bases). Per the germline V gene, CDR1 is DFQATT and CDR2 is SNEGSKA (reference sequence). The CDR3 runs to 15 residues. V lost 7 bases, J lost 2 bases, and 20 bases lay in between.

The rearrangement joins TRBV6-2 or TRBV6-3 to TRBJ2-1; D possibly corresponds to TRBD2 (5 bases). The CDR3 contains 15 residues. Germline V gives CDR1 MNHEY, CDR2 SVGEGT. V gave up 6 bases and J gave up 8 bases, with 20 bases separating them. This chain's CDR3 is CASSPLMRAGYEQFF. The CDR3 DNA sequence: TGTGCCAGCAGCCCTTTGATGAGGGCCGGGTATGAGCAGTTCTTC.